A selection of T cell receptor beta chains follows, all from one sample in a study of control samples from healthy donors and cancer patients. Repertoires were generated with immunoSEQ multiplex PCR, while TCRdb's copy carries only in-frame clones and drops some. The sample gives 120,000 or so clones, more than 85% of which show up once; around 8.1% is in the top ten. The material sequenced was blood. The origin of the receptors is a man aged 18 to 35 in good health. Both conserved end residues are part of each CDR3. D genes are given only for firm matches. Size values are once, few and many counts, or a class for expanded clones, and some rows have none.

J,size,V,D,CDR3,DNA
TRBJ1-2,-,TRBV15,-,CATEDGYTF,TGTGCCACCGAGGATGGCTACACCTTC
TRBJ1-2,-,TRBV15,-,CATSRGGASVYGYTF,TGTGCCACCAGCAGAGGAGGGGCTTCCGTCTATGGCTACACCTTC
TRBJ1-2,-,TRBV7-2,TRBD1,CASSPKIYRGGGYTF,TGTGCCAGCAGCCCCAAGATTTACAGGGGTGGGGGCTACACCTTC
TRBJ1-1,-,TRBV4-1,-,CASSQVIGRNTEAFF,TGCGCCAGCAGCCAAGTGATAGGGAGGAACACTGAAGCTTTCTTT
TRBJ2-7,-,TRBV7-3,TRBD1,CASSTRQGTEQYF,TGTGCCAGCAGCACCAGACAGGGGACCGAGCAGTACTTC
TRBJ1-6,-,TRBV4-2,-,CASSQDLLGSANSPLHF,TGTGCCAGCAGCCAAGATCTGCTCGGCAGTGCGAATTCACCCCTCCACTTT
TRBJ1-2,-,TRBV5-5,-,CASSFGWGNYGYTF,TGTGCCAGCAGCTTTGGTTGGGGGAACTATGGCTACACCTTC
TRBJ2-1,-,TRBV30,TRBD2,CAWSVRLAGNNEQFF,TGTGCCTGGAGTGTACGTCTAGCGGGGAACAATGAGCAGTTCTTC
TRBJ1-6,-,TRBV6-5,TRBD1,CASRSTGTGVSPLHF,TGTGCCAGCAGGTCCACCGGGACAGGGGTGTCACCCCTCCACTTT
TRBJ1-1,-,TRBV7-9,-,CASSLGVGGNTEAFF,TGTGCCAGCAGCTTAGGAGTGGGGGGGAACACTGAAGCTTTCTTT
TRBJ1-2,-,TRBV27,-,CASSLNRGADSDGYTF,TGTGCCAGCAGTTTAAATCGGGGGGCCGATTCTGATGGCTACACCTTC
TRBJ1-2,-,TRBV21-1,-,CASRNMRRGYTF,TGTGCCAGCAGAAACATGAGAAGAGGCTACACCTTC
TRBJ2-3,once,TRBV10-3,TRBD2,CAIRSPGTSGSDTQYF,TGTGCCATCAGATCACCCGGGACTAGCGGGTCAGATACGCAGTATTTT
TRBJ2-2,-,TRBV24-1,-,CATSDRGKGGELFF,TGTGCCACCAGTGATAGAGGGAAGGGCGGGGAGCTGTTTTTT
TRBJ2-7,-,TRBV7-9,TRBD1,CASSLPVQGDSYEQYF,TGTGCCAGCAGCTTACCGGTTCAGGGGGACTCCTACGAGCAGTACTTC
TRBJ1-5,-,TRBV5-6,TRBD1,CASSKNRGNQPQHF,TGTGCCAGCAGCAAAAACAGGGGTAATCAGCCCCAGCATTTT
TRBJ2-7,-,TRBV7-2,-,CASSLVARAYEQYF,TGTGCCAGCAGCTTAGTCGCGAGAGCCTACGAGCAGTACTTC
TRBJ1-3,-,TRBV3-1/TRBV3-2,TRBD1,CASSQPGTARNTIYF,TGTGCCAGCAGCCAACCCGGGACAGCCAGAAACACCATATATTTT
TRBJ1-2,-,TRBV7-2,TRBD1,CASSLADRNYGYTF,TGTGCCAGCAGCTTAGCGGACAGGAACTATGGCTACACCTTC
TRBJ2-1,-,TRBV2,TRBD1,CASSAGTGFDNEQFF,TGTGCCAGCAGTGCCGGGACAGGGTTTGACAATGAGCAGTTCTTC
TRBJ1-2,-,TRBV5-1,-,CASSLTGPNGYTF,TGCGCCAGCAGCCTGACAGGCCCCAATGGCTACACCTTC
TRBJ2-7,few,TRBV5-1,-,CASSLEWSYEQYF,TGCGCCAGCAGCTTGGAATGGAGCTACGAGCAGTACTTC
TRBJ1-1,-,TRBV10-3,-,CAIRNTVNTEAFF,TGTGCCATCAGGAACACAGTGAACACTGAAGCTTTCTTT
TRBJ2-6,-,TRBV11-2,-,CASSLVRIVSGANVLTF,TGTGCCAGCAGCTTAGTAAGGATTGTGTCCGGGGCCAACGTCCTGACTTTC
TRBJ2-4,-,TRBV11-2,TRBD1,CASSSFRDRGQHIQYF,TGTGCCAGCAGCTCTTTCCGGGACAGGGGTCAACACATTCAGTACTTC
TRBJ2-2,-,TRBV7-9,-,CASSLDRWAGELFF,TGTGCCAGCAGCTTAGACCGGTGGGCCGGGGAGCTGTTTTTT
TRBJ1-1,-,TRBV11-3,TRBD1,CASSSGQSTTEAFF,TGTGCCAGCAGCTCGGGACAGTCAACCACTGAAGCTTTCTTT
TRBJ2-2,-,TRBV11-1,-,CASSLSTVAGELFF,TGTGCCAGCAGCTTATCTACAGTGGCCGGGGAGCTGTTTTTT
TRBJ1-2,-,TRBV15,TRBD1,CATSRPYRQGIYGYTF,TGTGCCACCAGCAGACCTTATAGACAGGGAATATATGGCTACACCTTC
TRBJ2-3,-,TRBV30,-,CAWSVTLTDTQYF,TGTGCCTGGAGTGTCACTCTGACAGATACGCAGTATTTT
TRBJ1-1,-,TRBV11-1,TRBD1,CASSLGQGGDTEAFF,TGTGCCAGCAGCTTAGGACAGGGAGGGGACACTGAAGCTTTCTTT
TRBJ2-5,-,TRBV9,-,CASSVEGRVETQYF,TGTGCCAGCAGCGTAGAGGGCAGGGTAGAGACCCAGTACTTC
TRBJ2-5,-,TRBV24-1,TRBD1,CATSDSGTGIQETQYF,TGTGCCACCAGTGATTCCGGGACAGGCATCCAAGAGACCCAGTACTTC
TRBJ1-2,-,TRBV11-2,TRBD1,CASSSRLTGDGGYTF,TGTGCCAGCAGCTCCCGACTGACAGGGGACGGGGGCTACACCTTC
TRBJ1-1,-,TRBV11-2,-,CASSLVPSGNTEAFF,TGTGCCAGCAGCTTAGTCCCCTCAGGGAACACTGAAGCTTTCTTT
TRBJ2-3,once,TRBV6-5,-,CASSQYLISTDTQYF,TGTGCCAGCAGTCAATACCTTATTAGCACAGATACGCAGTATTTT
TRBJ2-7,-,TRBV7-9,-,CASSLPGSYEQYF,TGTGCCAGCAGCTTACCAGGTTCCTACGAGCAGTACTTC
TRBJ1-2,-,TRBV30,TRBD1,CAWEDYRGAYGYTF,TGTGCCTGGGAAGATTACAGGGGTGCCTATGGCTACACCTTC
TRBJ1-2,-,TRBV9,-,CASSLRREGGYTF,TGTGCCAGCAGCCTCCGGCGGGAAGGTGGCTACACCTTC
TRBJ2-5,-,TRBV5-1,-,CASSLLERLGTQYF,TGCGCCAGCAGCTTGTTAGAACGGCTTGGAACCCAGTACTTC
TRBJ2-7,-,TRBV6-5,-,CASRTGRNYEQYF,TGTGCCAGCAGAACGGGACGGAACTACGAGCAGTACTTC
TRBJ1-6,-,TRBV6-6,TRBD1,CASSHGQVNSPLHF,TGTGCCAGCAGCCACGGACAGGTGAATTCACCCCTCCACTTT
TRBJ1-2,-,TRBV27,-,CASKTPGGAYGYTF,TGTGCCAGCAAGACTCCGGGGGGGGCCTATGGCTACACCTTC
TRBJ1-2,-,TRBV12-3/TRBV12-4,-,CASRSRVDYGYTF,TGTGCCAGCAGATCGAGGGTTGACTATGGCTACACCTTC